This T cell receptor beta chain was observed in a study of blood T cell repertoires in COVID-19. Study context: Some COVID-19 samples were acute and others convalescent; all came from the United States, Italy and Spain.

The CDR3 covers 16 residues. V lost 1 base to trimming and J lost 3 bases; unmatched junction nucleotides: 7. Looked up from germline, CDR1 is SGHNT and CDR2 is YYREEE (reference sequence). Sequencing was performed with immunoSEQ multiplex PCR; in TCRdb, only in-frame clones are kept and a portion is missing. The data hold around 400,000 clones, with around nine tenths observed a single time. The sample consisted of PBMCs or T cells enriched from blood (not recorded which). The sequence came from a woman in her twenties or thirties who had recovered from COVID-19. The genes are TRBV5-4 and TRBJ2-5, with 9 bases fitting TRBD2. Written as DNA, the CDR3 is TGTGCCAGCAGCTTGCTGCGGGGGGGGCCAGAAGAGACCCAGTACTTC. It codes for CASSLLRGGPEETQYF. Filled out from reference TRBV5-4 and TRBJ2-5, the complete variable domain reads ETGVTQSPTHLIKTRGQQVTLRCSSQSGHNTVSWYQQALGQGPQFIFQYYREEENGRGNFPPRFSGLQFPNYSSELNVNALELDDSALYLCASSLLRGGPEETQYFGPGTRLLVL.